This T cell receptor (beta chain) was found in a study of blood T cell repertoires in COVID-19. Overall study context: Sites in the United States, Italy and Spain provided acute and convalescent COVID-19 samples. PBMCs, B-cell-depleted T cells, or T cells provided the cDNA or gDNA that made up the material.

The CDR3 runs to 14 residues. CDR1 and CDR2 (germline): KGHSH, LQKENI. Trimming shortened V by 2 bases and J by 2 bases, and 7 bases separated the two germline ends. Per the original data handling: Reference gene primer amplification gave nucleated cell count estimates. Some clones are missing from TCRdb's copy, which holds only in-frame ones; the method was immunoSEQ multiplex PCR. V, J and clone size derive from that table, while D and trimming were established from the DNA sequence. The repertoire holds just over 25,000 clones, with approximately 87% as singletons. This chain joins TRBV18 and TRBJ1-3; maybe TRBD1 (6 bases). This TCR was sampled from a human donor in a cohort sampled during active COVID-19. Sequencing was done on a sample of peripheral blood. DNA of the CDR3: TGTGCCAGCTCACCAAAGGGGGCTGGAAACACCATATATTTT. Translated, it gives CASSPKGAGNTIYF.